Following are 2 T cell receptor beta chains from one sample sequenced in a study of Ad26.COV2.S vaccination and SARS-CoV-2 variants. Treatment here: some 20 received Ad26.COV2.S at low or high dose, single or two shots; a few received placebo; per-sample allocation not given. The samples date from day 63 after the first vaccine or placebo injection. Assay: immunoSEQ multiplex PCR; the TCRdb copy retains only in-frame clones and omits some. The table has more than 300,000 clones, about 88% seen once; the top ten hold approximately 5.9%. The sample in question was peripheral blood, obtained in a trial of Ad26.COV2.S vaccine versus placebo. The receptors were gathered from a person aged 18-65 years who received the Ad26.COV2.S COVID-19 vaccine or a placebo.

The V and J genes are TRBV2 and TRBJ1-5; no reliable D call. Germline assignment: CDR1 SNHLY and CDR2 FYNNEI. This CDR3 is 13 amino acids long. The germline V and J ends were trimmed by 3 bases and 4 bases, with 7 bases remaining between them. CDR3 nucleotides: TGTGCCAGCAGTGATATGGGGAATCAGCCCCAGCATTTT. Encoded protein: CASSDMGNQPQHF.

The V call is TRBV19, the J call TRBJ1-3, with a weak D call TRBD1 (5 bases). V shed 5 bases and J shed 0 bases, with 14 bases lying between them. Germline V gene sequence: CDR1 LNHDA, CDR2 SQIVND (reference sequence). The length of the CDR3 is 16 residues. DNA of the CDR3: TGTGCCAGTAGTCTCTGGACACTTTCCTCTGGAAACACCATATATTTT. It is translated as CASSLWTLSSGNTIYF.